This T cell receptor beta chain was retrieved from a study of Graves' ophthalmopathy and Graves' hyperthyroidism. With 2 bases clipped from V and 14 bases from J, the junction kept 17 bases outside the gene matches. Germline V gene lookup returns CDR1 SGHKS and CDR2 YYEKEE (reference sequence). This CDR3 has 16 amino acids. Only a few counts were recorded for this clonotype. Its antigen is still unknown. Study-level results: Blood was where most expanded thyroid clonotypes above 0.001 frequency also turned up. Ophthalmopathy could be told apart from stable hyperthyroidism by a 13-signature model (around 88% sensitivity, around 80% specificity).

Amplification from RNA transcripts yielded the TCR beta CDR3 regions. The authors performed first-round RT-PCR with HTBI primers and then a second-round multiplex PCR. Via MiXCR, TCRdb re-called the multiplex PCR reads, giving one row per CDR3 protein. Among about 620,000 distinct CDR3 sequences listed, about 20% were seen once. The receptor was isolated from a woman aged 18-29 years with stable Graves' hyperthyroidism. Some clones in this sample may be carry-over from other donors' samples. The rearrangement uses TRBV5-5 and TRBJ2-4; 9 bases are shared with TRBD1. The sample comprised peripheral blood. CDR3 sequence (DNA): TGTGCCAGCAGCTTAGATACAGGGGGCCCTCCCGAGACCAAGTACTTC. Its protein product is CASSLDTGGPPETKYF.